Below, one TCR beta chain is given with its context. Its antigen is not known. These data come from a study of CD8 T cells in Susac syndrome. CD8+ and CD4+ T cells from blood underwent TCR beta sequencing, which was carried out in a high-throughput format. Purification of the CD8+ and CD4+ T cells relied on negative isolation, and TEMRA cells underwent FACS enrichment. After extraction with the RNeasy kit, about 0.45 to 1 ug of the RNA was reverse transcribed using random hexamers. Amplification of TCR beta CDR3 used immunoSEQ multiplex PCR across 54 Vbeta and 13 Jbeta. Using its own MiXCR run on the immunoSEQ multiplex PCR reads, TCRdb lists one record per CDR3 protein. The table includes under 250,000 distinct CDR3 sequences, about 94% detected once. Overall study findings and caveats: Acknowledgment was made by the study that its TCR sequencing and HLA analysis involved a relatively small number of individuals.

Germline CDR1 SGHNT, CDR2 YYREEE (reference sequence). This CDR3 region has 14 residues. Trimming took 2 bases from V and 3 from J, leaving 11 bases between them. The chain uses TRBV5-4 and TRBJ2-5; D may correspond to TRBD1 or TRBD2 (5 bases each). The TCR sequence derives from a human donor with multiple sclerosis. The sample comprised CD4+ T cells from PBMCs. DNA for the CDR3: TGTGCCAGCAGCTTCGAAGGGACGAAAGAGACCCAGTACTTC. Translation: CASSFEGTKETQYF.